Shown below are 23 T cell receptor beta chains from a single sample sequenced in a study of Japanese encephalitis immunity and Zika vaccine responses. Peptide pools at 0.95 to 1 ug/mL each stimulated CFSE-labeled PBMCs over a roughly six-day culture. Live CD56-CD19-CD16-CD3+CD4+ cells with low CFSE were sorted unfixed as proliferating CD4 T cells. TCRdb processed the 5' RACE reads anew with MiXCR; each CDR3 protein has one entry. The table shows around 1,100 distinct CDR3 sequences, with roughly 2.9% occurring only once. This specimen consisted of antigen-activated CD4+ T cells from blood, cultured, obtained during a Zika inactivated vaccine study. The receptors derive from an adult man who received an inactivated Zika virus vaccine.

This clonotype ranks as medium-sized. The chain has TRBV14 and TRBJ1-2; D might be TRBD1 (5 bases). The V gene lost 0 bases and the J gene lost 10 bases, with 21 bases spanning the gap. From germline, CDR1 is SGHDN and CDR2 FVKESK. The CDR3 loop spans 16 amino acids. CDR3 loop: CASSQDAPSGSILYTF. The CDR3 coding sequence is TGTGCCAGCAGCCAAGATGCCCCCTCAGGGAGTATTCTCTACACCTTC. Complete variable domain (other parts from reference TRBV14 and TRBJ1-2): EAGVTQFPSHSVIEKGQTVTLRCDPISGHDNLYWYRRVMGKEIKFLLHFVKESKQDESGMPNNRFLAERTGGTYSTLKVQPAELEDSGVYFCASSQDAPSGSILYTFGSGTRLTVV.

This clonotype is deemed medium-sized (0.01 to 0.1%). With a much larger clone just one base away, this may be a read error. The gene calls are TRBV7-2 and TRBJ2-4; D gene uncertain. This CDR3 is 13 amino acids long. CDR1 is SGHTA and CDR2 is FQGNSA in the germline V gene. In nucleotides, the CDR3 is TGTGCCAGCAGCTTAGGTACACAAAACATGCAGTACTTC. This encodes CASSLGTQNMQYF.

This clonotype is classed as medium-sized. The chain combines TRBV20-1 with TRBJ2-5; D is uncertain. The CDR3 runs to 13 residues. The V and J ends lost 0 bases and 5 bases respectively, with 10 bases between them. Germline CDR1 DFQATT, CDR2 SNEGSKA (reference sequence). Here the CDR3 reads CSARDSVGETQYF. In DNA, the CDR3 is TGCAGTGCTAGAGATTCGGTCGGGGAGACCCAGTACTTC.

By share, this clonotype counts as medium-sized. The chain couples TRBV19 to TRBJ1-3; D is unresolved. The V end was cut by 0 bases, the J end by 0 bases, with 6 bases between. The CDR3 is made up of 15 amino acids. From germline, CDR1 is LNHDA and CDR2 SQIVND (reference sequence). The CDR3 region has the DNA TGTGCCAGTAGTATAGAGACGTTCTCTGGAAACACCATATATTTT. It translates to CASSIETFSGNTIYF.

By share of the sample, this clonotype is medium-sized. This chain connects TRBV19 to TRBJ1-5, with D perhaps TRBD1 (6 bases). CDR1 and CDR2 from the germline V gene are LNHDA and SQIVND (reference sequence). The V end lost 5 bases, the J end lost 3 bases, and 8 bases lay between the germline ends. The CDR3 contains 13 residues. The CDR3 DNA reads as TGTGCCAGTAGTGGACAGCTCAATCAGCCCCAGCATTTT. This codes for CASSGQLNQPQHF.

In its sample, this clonotype ranks as medium-sized. This chain connects TRBV6-2 or TRBV6-3 to TRBJ2-3, with D perhaps matching TRBD1 or TRBD2 (5 bases each). CDR1 and CDR2 from the germline V gene are MNHEY and SVGEGT. The ends were cut back, 3 bases at V and 0 bases at J, with 10 bases in the middle. The CDR3 is made up of 15 amino acids. The CDR3 reads CASSYGGVSTDTQYF. The CDR3 DNA sequence: TGTGCCAGCAGTTATGGGGGAGTTAGCACAGATACGCAGTATTTT.

V and J are TRBV3-1 and TRBJ2-3, with D hard to call. V gave up 2 bases and J gave up 4 bases, with 10 bases separating them. The germline V gene encodes CDR1 LGHDT and CDR2 YNNKEL (reference sequence). The CDR3 contains 14 residues. In DNA form, the CDR3 reads TGTGCCAGCAGCCAACGTCTGGGCGCAGATACGCAGTATTTT. Protein sequence: CASSQRLGADTQYF.

This clonotype was seen many times. J is TRBJ1-6 and V is TRBV5-1; D gene unclear. CDR1 and CDR2 (germline): SGHRS, YFSETQ. This CDR3 is built from 13 residues. The V end lost 3 bases, the J end lost 7 bases, and 8 bases lay between the germline ends. For the CDR3, the DNA is TGCGCCAGCAGCTCACAAGGGAATTCACCCCTCCACTTT. Protein product: CASSSQGNSPLHF.

The V gene is TRBV30, the J gene TRBJ1-2; 7 nucleotides line up with TRBD1. This CDR3 comprises 14 residues. J was trimmed by 4 bases and V by 4 bases; bases with no gene match: 9. Germline V CDR1 and CDR2: GTSNPN, SVGIG (reference sequence). The CDR3 is CAWTYRGSRYGYTF. The CDR3 coding sequence is TGTGCCTGGACCTACAGGGGCTCGCGCTATGGCTACACCTTC.

This clonotype ranks as medium-sized (0.01 to 0.1%). V is TRBV15 and J is TRBJ1-6; D possibly corresponds to TRBD1 (6 bases). This CDR3 spans 16 amino acids. The ends were cut back, 0 bases at V and 7 bases at J, with 13 bases in the middle. Looked up from germline, CDR1 is LNHNV and CDR2 is YYDKDF (reference sequence). Written as DNA, the CDR3 is TGTGCCACCAGCAGAGATGTCAGGGGCAGGAATTCACCCCTCCACTTT. It yields the protein CATSRDVRGRNSPLHF.

This clonotype rates as medium-sized. The chain carries TRBV6-2 or TRBV6-3 and TRBJ2-5, with 11 bases fitting TRBD2. The trim removed 0 bases at V and 4 bases at J, leaving 7 bases unmatched. There are 17 residues in the CDR3. Germline V lookup: CDR1 MNHEY, CDR2 SVGEGT. The DNA of the CDR3 is TGTGCCAGCAGTTACTCGAGCGGGACTAGCGGTTTAGAGACCCAGTACTTC. Its translation: CASSYSSGTSGLETQYF.

This clonotype counts as large. The J gene is TRBJ2-1, the V gene TRBV6-2 or TRBV6-3; D is uncertain. This CDR3 has 11 residues. Germline V gene data show CDR1 as MNHEY and CDR2 as SVGEGT. V was shortened by 5 bases and J by 10 bases, with 9 bases between the two germline ends. CDR3 nucleotide sequence: TGTGCCAGCAGTCTTGTAAGCGAGCAGTTCTTC. It is translated as CASSLVSEQFF.

In its sample, this clonotype ranks as medium-sized. The chain is built from TRBV6-6 and TRBJ1-2; 8 positions agree with TRBD1. After removal of 5 bases from V and 2 bases from J, the junction contained 7 bases not matched to a gene. This CDR3 has 15 residues. Germline V gives CDR1 MNHNY, CDR2 SVGAGI (reference sequence). The CDR3 DNA follows: TGTGCCAGCAGTCCCCCGGACAGGGACAACTATGGCTACACCTTC. Protein sequence: CASSPPDRDNYGYTF.

This clonotype is deemed large (0.1 to 1%). This chain joins TRBV5-1 and TRBJ1-1, with 8 bases fitting TRBD1. The CDR3 sequence is 18 residues long. The V and J ends lost 0 bases and 0 bases, in that order; junction bases with no gene match: 10. Germline CDR1 SGHRS, CDR2 YFSETQ. CDR3 region: CASSLVWGTGDMNTEAFF. The CDR3 region has the DNA TGCGCCAGCAGCTTGGTTTGGGGGACAGGAGATATGAACACTGAAGCTTTCTTT.

In its sample, this clonotype ranks as hyperexpanded. The V gene is TRBV7-3, the J gene TRBJ2-5; 8 bases agree with TRBD2. The germline gives CDR1 SGHTA, CDR2 FQGTGA. V dropped 5 bases and J dropped 1; count of bases not matched to a gene: 3. This CDR3 region has 14 residues. CDR3 protein: CASSHGGAQETQYF. The CDR3 nucleotides are TGTGCCAGCAGCCACGGGGGGGCCCAAGAGACCCAGTACTTC.

This clonotype is medium-sized in the sample. The genes are TRBV20-1 and TRBJ2-7, with 9 bases aligning to TRBD1. Germline V gene lookup returns CDR1 DFQATT and CDR2 SNEGSKA (reference sequence). CDR3 length: 14 amino acids. Trimming at V came to 2 bases and at J to 3 bases, leaving 5 bases not matched to a gene. This CDR3 reads CSARRTGEFYEQYF. The CDR3 DNA sequence: TGCAGTGCTAGACGGACAGGGGAATTCTACGAGCAGTACTTC.

This clonotype is medium-sized within its sample. The V gene is TRBV4-1, the J gene TRBJ2-1; D tentatively reads TRBD1 or TRBD2 (6 bases each). V was trimmed by 0 bases and J by 5 bases, leaving 17 bases between them. This CDR3 is 17 amino acids long. CDR1 is MGHRA and CDR2 is YSYEKL in the germline V gene. The CDR3 loop is CASSQDLSMGGNNEQFF. The CDR3 nucleotides are TGCGCCAGCAGCCAAGATCTTTCCATGGGGGGCAACAATGAGCAGTTCTTC.

In its sample, this clonotype ranks as medium-sized. The gene calls are TRBV19 and TRBJ1-4; 7 bases match TRBD1. This CDR3 is built from 14 residues. In germline, CDR1 is LNHDA, CDR2 SQIVND (reference sequence). J lost 7 bases, V lost 5 bases, and 7 bases had no gene match. DNA for the CDR3: TGTGCCAGTAGTTCCGGCCAGGGGGGTGAAAAACTGTTTTTT. It is translated as CASSSGQGGEKLFF. Variable domain in full (rest from reference TRBV19 and TRBJ1-4): DGGITQSPKYLFRKEGQNVTLSCEQNLNHDAMYWYRQDPGQGLRLIYYSQIVNDFQKGDIAEGYSVSREKKESFPLTVTSAQKNPTAFYLCASSSGQGGEKLFFGSGTQLSVL.

By proportion, this clonotype is medium-sized. J is TRBJ2-7 and V is TRBV7-8; tentatively, D is TRBD1 or TRBD2 (5 bases each). V dropped 4 bases and J dropped 5 bases, with 18 bases sitting between them. The CDR3 contains 15 residues. CDR1 is SGHVS, CDR2 FQNEAQ, per germline. CDR3 region: CASSSRTQRGDEQYF. In nucleotides, the CDR3 is TGTGCCAGCAGCTCCCGGACCCAGAGGGGAGACGAGCAGTACTTC.

This clonotype showed up many times. The gene calls are TRBV4-3 and TRBJ2-1, with 8 bases identical to TRBD2. The CDR3 consists of 16 residues. Losses at the gene ends were 0 bases for V and 7 bases for J; bases not matched to a gene: 8. The germline V gene has CDR1 LGHNA and CDR2 YSLEER. CDR3 protein: CASSQEFGVAGNEQFF. The CDR3 DNA sequence: TGCGCCAGCAGCCAAGAGTTCGGGGTAGCGGGGAATGAGCAGTTCTTC.

By sample fraction, this clonotype is large. The chain is built from TRBV2 and TRBJ2-5; no reliable D call. The CDR3 runs 15 residues. Per the germline V gene, CDR1 is SNHLY and CDR2 is FYNNEI. Trimming shortened V by 2 bases and J by 0 bases, and 10 bases separated the two germline ends. The CDR3 coding sequence is TGTGCCAGCAGTGAACAAGGGCTATACCAAGAGACCCAGTACTTC. Amino acid sequence: CASSEQGLYQETQYF.

Judged by abundance, this clonotype is medium-sized. The V and J genes are TRBV3-1 and TRBJ2-7; D unresolved. The CDR3 sequence is 15 residues long. Looked up from germline, CDR1 is LGHDT and CDR2 is YNNKEL (reference sequence). The V gene lost 1 base and the J gene lost 0 bases, with 10 bases spanning the gap. The DNA for the CDR3 is TGTGCCAGCAGCCAAGTGCTCGGTAGCTCCTACGAGCAGTACTTC. Its translation is CASSQVLGSSYEQYF.

This clonotype was observed a handful of times. The chain uses TRBV6-5 and TRBJ2-3; 9 bases are shared with TRBD2. Looked up from germline, CDR1 is MNHEY and CDR2 is SVGAGI. After removal of 4 bases from V and 5 bases from J, the junction contained 7 bases not matched to a gene. This CDR3 has 15 amino acids. This CDR3 is CASSWRGGQVDTQYF. The CDR3 DNA reads as TGTGCCAGCAGTTGGCGGGGGGGCCAGGTAGATACGCAGTATTTT.